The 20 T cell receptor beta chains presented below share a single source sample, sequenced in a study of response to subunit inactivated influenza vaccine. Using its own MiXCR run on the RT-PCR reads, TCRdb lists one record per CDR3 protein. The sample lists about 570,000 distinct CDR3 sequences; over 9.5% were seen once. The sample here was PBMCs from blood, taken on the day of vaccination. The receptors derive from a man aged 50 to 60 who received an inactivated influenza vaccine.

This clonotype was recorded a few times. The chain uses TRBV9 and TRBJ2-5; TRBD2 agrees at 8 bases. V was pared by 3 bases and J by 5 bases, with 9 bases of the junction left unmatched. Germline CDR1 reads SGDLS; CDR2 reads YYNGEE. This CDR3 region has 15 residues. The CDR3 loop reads CASSARRAGEETQYF. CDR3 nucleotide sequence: TGTGCCAGCAGCGCCCGAAGAGCGGGGGAGGAGACCCAGTACTTC.

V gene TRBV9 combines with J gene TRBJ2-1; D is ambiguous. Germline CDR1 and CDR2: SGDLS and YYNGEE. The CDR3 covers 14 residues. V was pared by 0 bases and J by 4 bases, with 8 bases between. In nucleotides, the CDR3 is TGTGCCAGCAGCGTAGAGGGAATTTACAATGAGCAGTTCTTC. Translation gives CASSVEGIYNEQFF.

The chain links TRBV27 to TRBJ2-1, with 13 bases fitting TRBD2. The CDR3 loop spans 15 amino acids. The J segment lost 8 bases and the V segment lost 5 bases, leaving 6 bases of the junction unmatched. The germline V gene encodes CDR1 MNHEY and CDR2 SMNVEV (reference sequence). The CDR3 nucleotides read TGTGCCAGCAGTCAGACTAGCGGGAGGCTCTATGAGCAGTTCTTC. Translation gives CASSQTSGRLYEQFF.

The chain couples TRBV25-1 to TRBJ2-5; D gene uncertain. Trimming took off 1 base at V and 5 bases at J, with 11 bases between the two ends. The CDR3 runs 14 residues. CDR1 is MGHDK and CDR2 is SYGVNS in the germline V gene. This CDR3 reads CASSELTGRETQYF. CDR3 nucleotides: TGTGCCAGCAGTGAATTGACTGGCAGGGAGACCCAGTACTTC.

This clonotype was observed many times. Here the CDR3 DNA reads TGTGCCAGTAGTATAGCCGGGACAGGGGCCGACGAGCAGTACTTC. The encoded protein is CASSIAGTGADEQYF. The chain recombines TRBV19 with TRBJ2-7, with 10 bases matching TRBD1. The V segment lost 1 base and the J segment 5 bases; nucleotides outside the gene matches: 5. Germline V CDR1 and CDR2: LNHDA, SQIVND (reference sequence). The CDR3 is made up of 15 amino acids.

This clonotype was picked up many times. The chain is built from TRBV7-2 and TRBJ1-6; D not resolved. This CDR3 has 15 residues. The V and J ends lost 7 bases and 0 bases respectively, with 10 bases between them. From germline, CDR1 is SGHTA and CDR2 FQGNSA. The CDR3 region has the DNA TGTGCCAGCATGCGGACGAGCTCCTATAATTCACCCCTCCACTTT. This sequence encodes CASMRTSSYNSPLHF.

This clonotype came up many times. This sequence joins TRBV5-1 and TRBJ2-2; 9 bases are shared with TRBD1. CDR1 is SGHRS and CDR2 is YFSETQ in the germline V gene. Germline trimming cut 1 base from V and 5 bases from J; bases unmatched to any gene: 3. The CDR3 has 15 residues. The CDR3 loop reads CASSLSGQGTGELFF. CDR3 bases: TGCGCCAGCAGCTTGAGTGGACAGGGGACCGGGGAGCTGTTTTTT. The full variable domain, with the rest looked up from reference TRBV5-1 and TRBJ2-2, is KAGVTQTPRYLIKTRGQQVTLSCSPISGHRSVSWYQQTPGQGLQFLFEYFSETQRNKGNFPGRFSGRQFSNSRSEMNVSTLELGDSALYLCASSLSGQGTGELFFGEGSRLTVL.

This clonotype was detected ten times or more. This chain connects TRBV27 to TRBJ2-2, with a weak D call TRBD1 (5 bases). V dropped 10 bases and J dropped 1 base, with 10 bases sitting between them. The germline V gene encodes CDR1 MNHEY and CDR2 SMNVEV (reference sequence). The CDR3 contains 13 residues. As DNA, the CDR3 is TGTGCCACCAAGGGGATGAACACCGGGGAGCTGTTTTTT. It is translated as CATKGMNTGELFF.

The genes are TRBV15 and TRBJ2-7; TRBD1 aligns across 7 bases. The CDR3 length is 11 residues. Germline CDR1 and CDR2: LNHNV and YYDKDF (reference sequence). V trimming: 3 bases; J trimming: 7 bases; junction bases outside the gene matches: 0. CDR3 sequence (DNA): TGTGCCACCAGCAGGGACAGGGAGCAGTACTTC. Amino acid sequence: CATSRDREQYF.

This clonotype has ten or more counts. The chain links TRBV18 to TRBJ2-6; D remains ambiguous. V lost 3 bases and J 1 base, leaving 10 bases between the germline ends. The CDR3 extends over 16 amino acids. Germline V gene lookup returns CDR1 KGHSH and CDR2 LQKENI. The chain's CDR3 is CASSPLSDSGANVLTF. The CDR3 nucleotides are TGTGCCAGCTCACCTCTCAGTGATTCTGGGGCCAACGTCCTGACTTTC.

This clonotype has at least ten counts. CDR3 sequence: CASSLGGSRNEQFF. The CDR3, as DNA: TGTGCCAGCAGTTTGGGCGGGAGTCGCAATGAGCAGTTCTTC. This chain links TRBV12-3 or TRBV12-4 with TRBJ2-1; 7 bases map to TRBD2. This CDR3 is built from 14 residues. V lost 3 bases to trimming and J lost 6 bases; unmatched junction nucleotides: 5.

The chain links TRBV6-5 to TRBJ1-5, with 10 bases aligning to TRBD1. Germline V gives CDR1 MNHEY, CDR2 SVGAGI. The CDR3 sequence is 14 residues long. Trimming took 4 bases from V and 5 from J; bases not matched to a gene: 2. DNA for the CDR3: TGTGCCAGCAGTTTGGGGACAGGGGATCAGCCCCAGCATTTT. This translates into CASSLGTGDQPQHF.

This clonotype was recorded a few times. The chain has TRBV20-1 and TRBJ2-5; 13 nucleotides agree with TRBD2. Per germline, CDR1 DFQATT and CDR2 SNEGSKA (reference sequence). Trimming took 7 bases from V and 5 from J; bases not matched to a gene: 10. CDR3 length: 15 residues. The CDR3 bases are TGCAGTGGCAGGGGACTAGCGGGAAGAAAGGAGACCCAGTACTTC. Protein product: CSGRGLAGRKETQYF.

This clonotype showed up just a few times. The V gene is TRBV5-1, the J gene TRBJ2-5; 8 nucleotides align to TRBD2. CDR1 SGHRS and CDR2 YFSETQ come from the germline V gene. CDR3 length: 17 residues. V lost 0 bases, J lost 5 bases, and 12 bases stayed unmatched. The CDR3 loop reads CASSLANTAGALETQYF. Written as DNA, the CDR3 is TGCGCCAGCAGCTTGGCGAATACAGCGGGGGCTTTGGAGACCCAGTACTTC.

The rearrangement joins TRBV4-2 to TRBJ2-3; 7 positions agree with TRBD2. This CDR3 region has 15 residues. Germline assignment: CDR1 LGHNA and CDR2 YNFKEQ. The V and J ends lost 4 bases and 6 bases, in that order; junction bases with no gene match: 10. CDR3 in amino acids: CASSLDSGRTDTQYF. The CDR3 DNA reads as TGTGCCAGCAGCCTGGACTCCGGGAGGACGGATACGCAGTATTTT.

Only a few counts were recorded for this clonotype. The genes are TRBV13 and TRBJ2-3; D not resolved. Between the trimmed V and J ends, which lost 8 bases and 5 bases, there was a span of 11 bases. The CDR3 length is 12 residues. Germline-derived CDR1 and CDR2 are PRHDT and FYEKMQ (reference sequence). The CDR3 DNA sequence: TGTGCCAGCGGGTCCGGTGAAGATACGCAGTATTTT. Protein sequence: CASGSGEDTQYF.

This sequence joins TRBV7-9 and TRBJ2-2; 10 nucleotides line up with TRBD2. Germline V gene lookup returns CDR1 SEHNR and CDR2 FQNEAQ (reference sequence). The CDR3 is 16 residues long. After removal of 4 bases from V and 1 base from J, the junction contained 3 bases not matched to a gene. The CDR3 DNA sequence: TGTGCCAGCAGCTCCTGGACTAGCGGGAACACCGGGGAGCTGTTTTTT. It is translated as CASSSWTSGNTGELFF. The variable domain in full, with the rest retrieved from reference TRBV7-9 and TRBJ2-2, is DTGVSQNPRHKITKRGQNVTFRCDPISEHNRLYWYRQTLGQGPEFLTYFQNEAQLEKSRLLSDRFSAERPKGSFSTLEIQRTEQGDSAMYLCASSSWTSGNTGELFFGEGSRLTVL.

The CDR3 DNA reads TGTGCCAGCAGTTACTCATTTGGGTACGAGCAGTACTTC. Translation: CASSYSFGYEQYF. The chain employs TRBV6-5 and TRBJ2-7; no clear D. The CDR3 consists of 13 residues. The germline gives CDR1 MNHEY, CDR2 SVGAGI. The V end lost 0 bases, the J end lost 4 bases, and 7 bases lay between the germline ends.

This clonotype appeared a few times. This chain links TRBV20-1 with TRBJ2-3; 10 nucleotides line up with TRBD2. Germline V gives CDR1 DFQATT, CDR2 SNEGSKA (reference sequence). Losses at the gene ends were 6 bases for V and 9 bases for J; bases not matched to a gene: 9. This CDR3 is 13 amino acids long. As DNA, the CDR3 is TGCAGTGCCTTGAAGCGGGGGGGCTCGACGCAGTATTTT. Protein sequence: CSALKRGGSTQYF.

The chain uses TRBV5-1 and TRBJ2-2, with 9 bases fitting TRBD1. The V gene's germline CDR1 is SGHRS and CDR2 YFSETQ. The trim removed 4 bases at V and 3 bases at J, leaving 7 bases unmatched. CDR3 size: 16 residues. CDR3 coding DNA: TGCGCCAGCAGCCCGTTTGGGGACAGGGACACCGGGGAGCTGTTTTTT. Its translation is CASSPFGDRDTGELFF.